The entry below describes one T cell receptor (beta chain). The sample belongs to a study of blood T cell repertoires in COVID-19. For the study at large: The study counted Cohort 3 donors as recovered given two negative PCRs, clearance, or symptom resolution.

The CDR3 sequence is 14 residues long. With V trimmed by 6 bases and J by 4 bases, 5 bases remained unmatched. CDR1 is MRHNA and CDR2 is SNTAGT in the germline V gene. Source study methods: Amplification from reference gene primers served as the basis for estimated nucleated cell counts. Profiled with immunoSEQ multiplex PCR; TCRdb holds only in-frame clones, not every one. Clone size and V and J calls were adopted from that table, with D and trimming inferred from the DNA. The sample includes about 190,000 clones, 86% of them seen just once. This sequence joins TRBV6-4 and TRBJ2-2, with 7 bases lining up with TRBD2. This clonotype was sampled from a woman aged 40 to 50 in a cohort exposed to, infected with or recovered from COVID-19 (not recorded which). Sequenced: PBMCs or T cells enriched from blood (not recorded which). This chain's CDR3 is CASRAGLSTGELFF. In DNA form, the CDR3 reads TGTGCCAGCAGAGCGGGACTCTCCACCGGGGAGCTGTTTTTT.